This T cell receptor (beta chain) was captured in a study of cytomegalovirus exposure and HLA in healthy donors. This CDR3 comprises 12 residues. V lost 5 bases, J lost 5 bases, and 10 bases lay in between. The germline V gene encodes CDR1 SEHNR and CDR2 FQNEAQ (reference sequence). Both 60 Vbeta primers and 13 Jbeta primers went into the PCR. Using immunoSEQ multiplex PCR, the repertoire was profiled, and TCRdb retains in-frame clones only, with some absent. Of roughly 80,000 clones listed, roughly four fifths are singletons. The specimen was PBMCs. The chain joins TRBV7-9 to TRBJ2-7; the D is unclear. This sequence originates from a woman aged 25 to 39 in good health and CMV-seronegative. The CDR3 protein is CASSPSVDEQYF. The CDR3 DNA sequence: TGTGCCAGCAGCCCCTCAGTGGACGAGCAGTACTTC.